A selection of T cell receptor beta chains follows, all from one sample in a study of PD-1 blockade in mismatch repair-deficient tumors. Clones were read by immunoSEQ multiplex PCR, and TCRdb kept only the in-frame ones, dropping some. The table shows around 38,000 clones, with roughly 77% occurring only once. This sample comprised peripheral blood, obtained 4 weeks after starting pembrolizumab. The receptors were sampled from an adult with mismatch repair-deficient cancer. Each CDR3 is given with its conserved first and last residue.

CDR3,V,J
CASSWTGSGTGELFF,TRBV5-1,TRBJ2-2
CASSSQGAANEKLFF,TRBV19,TRBJ1-4
CASSDPGSPYNEQFF,TRBV25-1,TRBJ2-1
CSVERGYNTEAFF,TRBV29-1,TRBJ1-1
CASSQVSTHNEQFF,TRBV4-3,TRBJ2-1
CAITGTGGADTQYF,TRBV10-3,TRBJ2-3
CASSVDKGDEQYF,TRBV9,TRBJ2-7
CSARASYEQYF,TRBV20-1,TRBJ2-7
CASSRGQGLEAFF,TRBV11-2,TRBJ1-1
CASSLSLGGENIQYF,TRBV7-9,TRBJ2-4
CASRPGGSFYGYTF,TRBV27,TRBJ1-2
CASSQEGYEQYF,TRBV4-1,TRBJ2-7
CASSSLTGLTNEKLFF,TRBV27,TRBJ1-4
CASSPQRQVTYEQYF,TRBV18,TRBJ2-7
CASSPSGRSGANVLTF,TRBV4-1,TRBJ2-6
CSALQEKQFF,TRBV20-1,TRBJ2-1
CASSQDRAQAGRPQHF,TRBV4-1,TRBJ1-5
CASSEVAGHLGEQFF,TRBV6-4,TRBJ2-1
CASSPYRDARRGNQPQHF,TRBV2,TRBJ1-5
CASSSNRVGGDEQYF,TRBV7-9,TRBJ2-7
CASSPRTGSSYEQYF,TRBV21-1,TRBJ2-7
CASSYMSGMNTEAFF,TRBV6-5,TRBJ1-1
CASSPRQTYEQYF,TRBV4-1,TRBJ2-7
CSARVGGVAFF,TRBV20-1,TRBJ1-1
CSANRAYEQYF,TRBV20-1,TRBJ2-7
CASSTSGLYNEQFF,TRBV19,TRBJ2-1
CASSYSGGGQYF,TRBV6-5,TRBJ2-7
CASSLFARDQNIQYF,TRBV18,TRBJ2-4
CASSASGRAETQYF,TRBV9,TRBJ2-5
CASSLRTSGMYEQYF,TRBV7-2,TRBJ2-7
CASSLIYTGELFF,TRBV5-1,TRBJ2-2
CASSPGVGDVQETQYF,TRBV11-2,TRBJ2-5
CATLLAEYNEQFF,TRBV6-1,TRBJ2-1
CASSLGGRVRETQYF,TRBV11-2,TRBJ2-5
CAISDPVREYEQYF,TRBV6-5,TRBJ2-7
CASSLEGPPNYGYTF,TRBV7-2,TRBJ1-2
CASRTGTNQPQHF,TRBV19,TRBJ1-5
CASLQGLNTEAFF,TRBV28,TRBJ1-1
CASSRDGTALAIYF,TRBV7-2,TRBJ1-3
CASSLDGMSRPPIYGYTF,TRBV11-2,TRBJ1-2
CASSEGGRGAVYGYTF,TRBV2,TRBJ1-2
CASSANGNTIYF,TRBV10-1,TRBJ1-3
CASSPSPFGPHYGYTF,TRBV7-6,TRBJ1-2
CASHRDSGLGTQYF,TRBV2,TRBJ2-5
CASSAGGSLYEQYF,TRBV11-2,TRBJ2-7
CASSTPPEGDDGYTF,TRBV11-2,TRBJ1-2
CASSASGPLYDTQYF,TRBV9,TRBJ2-3
CAWSRGSNQPQHF,TRBV30,TRBJ1-5
CASSLYVPEAFF,TRBV7-9,TRBJ1-1
CASSMAVIPYEQYF,TRBV19,TRBJ2-7
CASSLSSGSFNEQFF,TRBV11-3,TRBJ2-1
CASSLARDGLSTF,TRBV11-2,TRBJ1-2
CSARPSYNEQFF,TRBV29-1,TRBJ2-1
CASSPQGSGYTF,TRBV28,TRBJ1-2